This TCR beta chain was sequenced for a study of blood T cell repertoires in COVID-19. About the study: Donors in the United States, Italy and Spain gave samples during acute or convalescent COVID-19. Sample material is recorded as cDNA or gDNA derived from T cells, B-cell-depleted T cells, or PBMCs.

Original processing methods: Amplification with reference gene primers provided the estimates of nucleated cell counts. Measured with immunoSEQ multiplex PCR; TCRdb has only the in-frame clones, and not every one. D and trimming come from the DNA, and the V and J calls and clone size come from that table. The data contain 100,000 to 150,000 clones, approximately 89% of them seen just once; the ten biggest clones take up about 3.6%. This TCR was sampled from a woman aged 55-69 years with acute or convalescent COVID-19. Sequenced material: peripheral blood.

The CDR3 DNA reads TGCGCCAGCAGCCAAGGACAGACTAACTATGGCTACACCTTC. Translation gives CASSQGQTNYGYTF. The chain couples TRBV4-1 to TRBJ1-2; TRBD1 is a possible D gene (5 bases). Per the germline V gene, CDR1 is MGHRA and CDR2 is YSYEKL. This CDR3 spans 14 amino acids. Trimming took off 1 base at V and 0 bases at J, with 6 bases between the two ends.